This T cell receptor (beta chain) appears in the sequencing data of a study of cytotoxic CD8 clonotypes in ibrutinib-treated CLL. Findings and caveats of the study: Baseline clonality exceeded age-matched healthy donors and tracked circulating CD8+ T-cell counts.

A word on this clone: What it recognizes is unknown.

The CDR3 runs 16 residues. Germline lookup yields CDR1 MNHEY and CDR2 SMNVEV (reference sequence). Trimming took 7 bases from V and 0 from J, leaving 15 bases between them. Sequenced by immunoSEQ multiplex PCR; TCRdb stores in-frame clones only, minus some. The repertoire holds roughly 200,000 clones, with roughly 73% as singletons. The TCR sequence derives from a human donor with chronic lymphocytic leukemia. The gene calls are TRBV27 and TRBJ2-2; tentatively, D is TRBD1 or TRBD2 (6 bases each). The source was PBMCs, collected after 12 months of ibrutinib treatment. DNA of the CDR3: TGTGCCAGCAATGAGAGGGGGGAGGCGAACACCGGGGAGCTGTTTTTT. This translates into CASNERGEANTGELFF.